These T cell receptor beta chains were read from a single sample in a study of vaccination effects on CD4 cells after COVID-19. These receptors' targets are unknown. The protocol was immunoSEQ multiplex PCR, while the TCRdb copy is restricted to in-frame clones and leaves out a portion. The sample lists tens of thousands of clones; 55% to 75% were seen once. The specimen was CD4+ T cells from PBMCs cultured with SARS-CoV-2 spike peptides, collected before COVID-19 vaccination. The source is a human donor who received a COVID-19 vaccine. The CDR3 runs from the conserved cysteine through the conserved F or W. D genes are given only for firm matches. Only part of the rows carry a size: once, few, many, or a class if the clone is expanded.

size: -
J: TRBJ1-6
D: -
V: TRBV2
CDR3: CASSDPPLGRNSPLHF
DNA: TGTGCCAGCAGTGACCCACCACTTGGGCGTAATTCACCCCTCCACTTT

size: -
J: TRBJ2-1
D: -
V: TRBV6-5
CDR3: CASMVYNEQFF
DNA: TGTGCCAGCATGGTGTACAATGAGCAGTTCTTC

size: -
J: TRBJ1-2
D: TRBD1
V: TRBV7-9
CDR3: CASSLSDRGTYGYTF
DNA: TGTGCCAGCAGCTTAAGCGACAGGGGAACCTATGGCTACACCTTC

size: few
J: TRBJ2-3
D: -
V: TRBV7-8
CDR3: CASSLWGSTSTDTQYF
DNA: TGTGCCAGCAGCTTATGGGGCAGCACTAGCACAGATACGCAGTATTTT

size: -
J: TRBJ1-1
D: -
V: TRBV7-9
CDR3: CASSLFQQPGALPAFF
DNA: TGTGCCAGCAGCTTATTTCAACAGCCAGGGGCCCTGCCGGCTTTCTTT

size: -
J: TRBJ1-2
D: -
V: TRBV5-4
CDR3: CASSYPGATGTF
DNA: TGTGCCAGCAGCTACCCTGGGGCCACGGGAACCTTC

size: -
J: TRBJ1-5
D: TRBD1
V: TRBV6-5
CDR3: CASSLDRAQPQHF
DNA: TGTGCCAGCAGTCTGGACAGGGCGCAGCCCCAGCATTTT

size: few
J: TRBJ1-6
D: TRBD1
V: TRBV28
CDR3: CASSLTDRGRSPLHF
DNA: TGTGCCAGCAGTTTAACCGACAGGGGGCGGTCACCCCTCCACTTT

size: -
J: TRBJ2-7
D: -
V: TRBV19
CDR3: CASSRRGFYEQYF
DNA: TGTGCCAGTAGTAGAAGGGGATTCTACGAGCAGTACTTC

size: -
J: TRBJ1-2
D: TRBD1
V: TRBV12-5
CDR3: CASGLYPTGQANGYTF
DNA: TGTGCTAGTGGTTTGTATCCGACAGGGCAGGCGAATGGCTACACCTTC

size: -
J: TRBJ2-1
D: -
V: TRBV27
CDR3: CASSSRLVVDEQFF
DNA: TGTGCCAGCAGTAGCCGACTAGTGGTCGATGAGCAGTTCTTC

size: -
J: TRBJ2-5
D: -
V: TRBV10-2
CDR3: CASSEQGETQYF
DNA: TGCGCCAGCAGTGAACAGGGAGAGACCCAGTACTTC

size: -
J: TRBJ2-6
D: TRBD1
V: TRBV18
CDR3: CASSQRTGGDSGANVLTF
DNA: TGTGCCAGCTCACAAAGGACAGGGGGTGACTCTGGGGCCAACGTCCTGACTTTC

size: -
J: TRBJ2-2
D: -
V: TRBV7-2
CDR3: CASSPRSSGELFF
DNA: TGTGCCAGCAGCCCACGGTCCAGCGGGGAGCTGTTTTTT

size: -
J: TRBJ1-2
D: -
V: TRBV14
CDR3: CASSQDLAGRYGYTF
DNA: TGTGCCAGCAGCCAAGATTTGGCAGGGCGGTATGGCTACACCTTC

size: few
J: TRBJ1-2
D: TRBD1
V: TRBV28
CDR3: CASRADRVHGYTF
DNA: TGTGCCAGCAGGGCGGACAGGGTCCATGGCTACACCTTC

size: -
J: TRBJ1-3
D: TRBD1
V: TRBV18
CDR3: CASSPGQGSGNTIYF
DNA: TGTGCCAGCTCACCTGGACAGGGGTCTGGAAACACCATATATTTT

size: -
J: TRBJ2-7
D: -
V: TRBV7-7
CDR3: CASSLAQGVGYEQYF
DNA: TGTGCTAGCAGCTTAGCGCAAGGGGTCGGATACGAGCAGTACTTC

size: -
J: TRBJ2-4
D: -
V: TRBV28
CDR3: CASSLGLGVGAKNIQYF
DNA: TGTGCCAGCAGTTTAGGCCTCGGGGTAGGAGCCAAAAACATTCAGTACTTC

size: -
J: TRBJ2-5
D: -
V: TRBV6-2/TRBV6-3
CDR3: CASSYYGTETQYF
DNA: TGTGCCAGCAGTTACTACGGGACGGAGACCCAGTACTTC

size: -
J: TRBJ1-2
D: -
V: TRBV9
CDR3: CASSVGTEEFGGYTF
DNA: TGTGCCAGCAGCGTAGGGACAGAGGAATTCGGTGGCTACACCTTC

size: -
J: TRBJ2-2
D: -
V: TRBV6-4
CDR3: CASSSTSWAGELFF
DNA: TGTGCCAGCAGTTCGACTAGTTGGGCCGGGGAGCTGTTTTTT

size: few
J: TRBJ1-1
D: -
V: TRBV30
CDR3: CAWSYSTEAFF
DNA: TGTGCCTGGAGTTACAGCACTGAAGCTTTCTTT

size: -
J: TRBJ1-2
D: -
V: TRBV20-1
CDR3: CSASPDDGYTF
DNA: TGCAGTGCTAGCCCCGATGACGGCTACACCTTC

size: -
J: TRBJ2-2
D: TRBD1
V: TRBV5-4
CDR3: CASSPDRFANTGELFF
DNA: TGTGCCAGCAGCCCGGACAGGTTTGCGAACACCGGGGAGCTGTTTTTT

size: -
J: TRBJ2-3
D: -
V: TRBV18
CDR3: CASSPEGFSTDTQYF
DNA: TGTGCCAGCTCACCCGAGGGCTTTTCCACAGATACGCAGTATTTT

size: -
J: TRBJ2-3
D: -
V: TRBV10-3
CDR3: CAISERQGPDTQYF
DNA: TGTGCCATCAGTGAGAGGCAGGGACCAGATACGCAGTATTTT

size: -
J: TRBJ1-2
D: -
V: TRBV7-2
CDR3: CASSLTGSPNYGYTF
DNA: TGTGCCAGCAGCTTAACAGGGAGCCCCAACTATGGCTACACCTTC

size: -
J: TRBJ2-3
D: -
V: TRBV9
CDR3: CASSVRGTDTQYF
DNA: TGTGCCAGCAGCGTACGTGGTACAGATACGCAGTATTTT

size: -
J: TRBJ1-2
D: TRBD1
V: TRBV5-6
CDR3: CASTLGQGIGGYTF
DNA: TGTGCCAGCACCTTGGGACAGGGAATTGGTGGCTACACCTTC

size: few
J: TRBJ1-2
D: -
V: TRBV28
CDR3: CASSLVNSIYGYTF
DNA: TGTGCCAGCAGTTTAGTTAACAGCATCTATGGCTACACCTTC

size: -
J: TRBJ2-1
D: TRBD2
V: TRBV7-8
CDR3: CASSPTGTSGNNEQFF
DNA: TGTGCCAGCAGCCCTACCGGGACTAGCGGGAACAATGAGCAGTTCTTC

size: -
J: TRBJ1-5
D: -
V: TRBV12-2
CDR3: CASRPIVTPQSNQPQHF
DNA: TGTGCAAGTCGCCCAATCGTGACACCACAGAGCAATCAGCCCCAGCATTTT

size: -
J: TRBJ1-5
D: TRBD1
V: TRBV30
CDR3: CAWSAQGLGSNQPQHF
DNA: TGTGCCTGGAGTGCACAGGGGCTTGGTTCCAATCAGCCCCAGCATTTT

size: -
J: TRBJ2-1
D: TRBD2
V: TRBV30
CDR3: CAAEEWRREYNEQFF
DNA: TGTGCCGCCGAGGAGTGGAGGCGGGAGTACAATGAGCAGTTCTTC

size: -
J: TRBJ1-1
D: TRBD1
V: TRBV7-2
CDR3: CASHQTGTANTEAFF
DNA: TGTGCCAGTCATCAAACCGGGACAGCGAACACTGAAGCTTTCTTT

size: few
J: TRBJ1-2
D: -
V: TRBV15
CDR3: CATSRDLTYGYTF
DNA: TGTGCCACCAGCAGAGATTTGACCTATGGCTACACCTTC

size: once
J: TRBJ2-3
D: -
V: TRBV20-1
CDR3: CSASVAEAPDTQYF
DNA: TGCAGTGCTAGTGTGGCGGAGGCCCCAGATACGCAGTATTTT